This T cell receptor beta chain was sequenced for a study of identical twins. The CDR3 has 11 residues. Germline V CDR1 and CDR2: DFQATT, SNEGSKA (reference sequence). There are a few counts of this clonotype. Its antigen is not known. Sequence at one end of the junction differs from germline and may be a read error. Each CDR3 protein is one row after TCRdb ran MiXCR on the 5' RACE reads. The data contain around 690,000 distinct CDR3 sequences, 21% of them seen just once; the ten biggest clones take up approximately 4.3%. General study points: Invariant MAIT and iNKT cells are populations that could partly confound zero-insertion analyses.

This same sample was also part of a study on T cells expressing NK-cell markers. Per that paper: Sorted CD3+CD56+NKG2C+, CD3+CD56+NKG2C- and CD3+CD56-NKG2C+ T-cell subsets were beta-chain profiled. Serological testing identified seven of the eight sequenced donors as HCMV-seropositive and one as seronegative. The CD3+CD56-NKG2C+ fraction of a handful of donors was likewise dominated by these clonotypes.

This sequence was found in a woman aged 18 to 35 in good health. J is TRBJ1-1 and V is TRBV20-1, with TRBD1 matching 7 bases. What was sequenced was PBMCs. The CDR3 region has the DNA TGTAGTTGGGACAGCGGAGTGGAAGCTTTCTTT. Amino acids: CSWDSGVEAFF.